What follows are 5 T cell receptor beta chains derived from one specimen sequenced in a study of T-cell reconstitution after alpha-beta-depleted transplantation in children. Unique molecular identifiers were built into the TCRbeta library. In TCRdb, the PCR reads were re-called with MiXCR into one record per CDR3 protein. The table includes about 600,000 distinct CDR3 sequences, 10% to 13% detected once. Sequences were derived from PBMCs from the stem cell graft donor, sampled from the stem cell graft. These receptors were obtained from a human donor who donated a stem cell graft to a child with acute myeloid leukemia.

The chain recombines TRBV2 with TRBJ1-5; perhaps TRBD1 as D (5 bases). V dropped 5 bases and J dropped 3 bases, with 14 bases sitting between them. The germline CDR1 and CDR2 sequences are SNHLY and FYNNEI. The CDR3 spans 15 residues. CDR3 sequence reads: CASSLLGTVNQPQHF. The CDR3 DNA reads as TGTGCCAGCAGTCTTTTAGGGACGGTCAATCAGCCCCAGCATTTT.

Concerning this clonotype: A junction end diverges from the germline sequence, so it may reflect a read error. J is TRBJ1-1 and V is TRBV14; D remains ambiguous. Germline CDR1 and CDR2: SGHDN and FVKESK. The CDR3 is 13 amino acids. This CDR3 is CASNQGRFCMAFF. The CDR3 bases are TGTGCCAGCAACCAAGGCAGATTCTGCATGGCTTTCTTT.

CDR3 sequence: CASSSRQGYTGELFF. CDR3 coding DNA: TGTGCCAGCAGCAGTCGACAGGGTTACACCGGGGAGCTGTTTTTT. The V gene is TRBV12-3 or TRBV12-4, the J gene TRBJ2-2, with 7 bases identical to TRBD1. V shed 6 bases, J shed 3 bases, and the junction held 7 bases outside the gene matches. The CDR3 runs 15 residues.

This clonotype was counted between two and nine times. The V and J genes are TRBV7-9 and TRBJ2-3; possible D gene TRBD2, 5 bases. Germline V gives CDR1 SEHNR, CDR2 FQNEAQ (reference sequence). This CDR3 has 14 residues. The germline V and J ends were trimmed by 4 bases and 2 bases, with 10 bases remaining between them. The CDR3 sequence: CASSYGDYTDTQYF. CDR3 sequence (DNA): TGTGCCAGCAGCTATGGTGACTACACAGATACGCAGTATTTT.

CDR3 in DNA: TGTGCCACCAGCGGCAAAGACAGGGGGCATGGCTACACCTTC. Amino acids: CATSGKDRGHGYTF. J is TRBJ1-2 and V is TRBV15; 10 bases agree with TRBD1. J lost 6 bases, V lost 5 bases, and 6 bases had no gene match. Germline CDR1 and CDR2: LNHNV and YYDKDF (reference sequence). The CDR3 sequence is 14 residues long.